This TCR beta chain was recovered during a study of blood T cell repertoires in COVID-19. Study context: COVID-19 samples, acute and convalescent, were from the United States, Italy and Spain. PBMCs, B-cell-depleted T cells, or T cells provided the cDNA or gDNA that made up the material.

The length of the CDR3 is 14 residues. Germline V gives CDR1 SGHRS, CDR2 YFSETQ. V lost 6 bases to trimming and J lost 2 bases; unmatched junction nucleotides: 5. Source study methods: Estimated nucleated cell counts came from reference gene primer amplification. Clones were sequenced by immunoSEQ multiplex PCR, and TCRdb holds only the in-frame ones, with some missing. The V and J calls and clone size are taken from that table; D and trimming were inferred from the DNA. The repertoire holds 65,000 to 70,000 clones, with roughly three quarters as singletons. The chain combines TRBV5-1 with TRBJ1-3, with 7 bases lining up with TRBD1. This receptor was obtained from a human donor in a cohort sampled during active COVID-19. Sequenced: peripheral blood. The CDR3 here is CASKEGATGNTIYF. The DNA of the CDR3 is TGCGCCAGCAAGGAGGGGGCGACTGGAAACACCATATATTTT.